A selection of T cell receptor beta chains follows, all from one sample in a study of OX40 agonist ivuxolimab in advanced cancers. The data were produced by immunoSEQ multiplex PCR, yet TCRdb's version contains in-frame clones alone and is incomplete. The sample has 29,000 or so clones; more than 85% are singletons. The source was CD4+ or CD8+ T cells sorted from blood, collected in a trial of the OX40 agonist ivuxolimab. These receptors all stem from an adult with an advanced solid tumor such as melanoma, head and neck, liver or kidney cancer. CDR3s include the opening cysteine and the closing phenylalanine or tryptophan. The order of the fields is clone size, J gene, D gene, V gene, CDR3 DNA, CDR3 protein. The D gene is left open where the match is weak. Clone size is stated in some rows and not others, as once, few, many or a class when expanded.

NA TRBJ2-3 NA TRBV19 TGTGCCAGTAGTAGGGGGGCGGATACGCAGTATTTT CASSRGADTQYF
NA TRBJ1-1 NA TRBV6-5 TGTGCCAGCAGTTACTTCGGGGACACTGAAGCTTTCTTT CASSYFGDTEAFF
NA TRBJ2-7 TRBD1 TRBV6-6 TGTGCCAGCAGTTATGGCCGGGACAGGATCCACTACGAGCAGTACTTC CASSYGRDRIHYEQYF
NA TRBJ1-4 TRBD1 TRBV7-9 TGTGCCAGCAGCGCAACTCCCGGGACAGGGGAAAGATGGGGTGAAAAACTGTTTTTT CASSATPGTGERWGEKLFF
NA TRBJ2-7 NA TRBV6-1 TGTGCCAGCAGCGAAACCTGGGGGTCCTACGAGCAGTACTTC CASSETWGSYEQYF
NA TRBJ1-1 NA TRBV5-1 TGCGCCAGCAGCTTGTGGGGAAACACTGAAGCTTTCTTT CASSLWGNTEAFF
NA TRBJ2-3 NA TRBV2 TGTGCCAGCAGAGACGGGGAAACGACAGATACGCAGTATTTT CASRDGETTDTQYF
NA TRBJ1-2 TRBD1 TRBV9 TGTGCCAGCAGCGTAAGATTCAGGACAGGGGGCTATGGCTACACCTTC CASSVRFRTGGYGYTF
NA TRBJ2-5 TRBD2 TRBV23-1 TGCGCCAGCAGTCACCGAAAACCGGGCAGTAGTAGCGGGAGGGCCATCGAGACCCAGTACTTC CASSHRKPGSSSGRAIETQYF
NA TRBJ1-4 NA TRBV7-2 TGTGCCAGCAGCTTAGATCCCAGGGGAGCAACTAATGAAAAACTGTTTTTT CASSLDPRGATNEKLFF
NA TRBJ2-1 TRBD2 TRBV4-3 TGCGCCAGCAGCCAAGGCTGGACTAGCCCTTACAATGAGCAGTTCTTC CASSQGWTSPYNEQFF
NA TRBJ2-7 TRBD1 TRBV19 TGTGCCAGTAGCACGGGACAGGGTTACGAGCAGTACTTC CASSTGQGYEQYF
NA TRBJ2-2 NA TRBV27 TGTGCCAGCAGTTCCCGCCCCCTAAACACCGGGGAGCTGTTTTTT CASSSRPLNTGELFF
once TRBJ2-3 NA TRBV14 TGTGCCAGCAGCCAAGTTACAGATACGCAGTATTTT CASSQVTDTQYF
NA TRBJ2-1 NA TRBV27 TGTGCCAGCAGCCTGGGAAACAATGAGCAGTTCTTC CASSLGNNEQFF
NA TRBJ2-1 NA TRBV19 TGTGCCAGTAGTATTAGCGGTGGGTCCTACAATGAGCAGTTCTTC CASSISGGSYNEQFF
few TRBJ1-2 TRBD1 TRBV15 TGTGCCACCAGCAGAGATAGGGGGCTGGCGGCTTGGGGCTATGGCTACACCTTC CATSRDRGLAAWGYGYTF
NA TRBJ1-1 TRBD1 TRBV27 TGTGCCAGCAGTTCTTTGGCGACAGGGGGTCACATGAACACTGAAGCTTTCTTT CASSSLATGGHMNTEAFF
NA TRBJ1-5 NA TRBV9 TGTGCCAGCAGCGAACAGGGTATGGGCAATCAGCCCCAGCATTTT CASSEQGMGNQPQHF
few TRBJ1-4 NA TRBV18 TGTGCCAGCTCACCACCGGGAGTTCCAACTAATGAAAAACTGTTTTTT CASSPPGVPTNEKLFF
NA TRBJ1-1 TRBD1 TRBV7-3 TGTGCCAGCAGCTCTCCGGACAGGGGCACTGAAGCTTTCTTT CASSSPDRGTEAFF
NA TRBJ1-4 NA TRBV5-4 TGTGCCAGCAGCTTGGATCTCGCAGGGGAGGATGAAAAACTGTTTTTT CASSLDLAGEDEKLFF
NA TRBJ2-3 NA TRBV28 TGTGCCAGCAGTTCTTTTCCCGCGGGGACGGGAGAGGTTAAGATCGCAGATACGCAGTATTTT CASSSFPAGTGEVKIADTQYF
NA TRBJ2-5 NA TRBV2 TGTGCCAGCAGTGAAACTTTGGTATGGGAGACCCAGTACTTC CASSETLVWETQYF
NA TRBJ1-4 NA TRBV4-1 TGCGCCAGCAGCCAACAGGGATGGGGTCAAGAAAAACTGTTTTTT CASSQQGWGQEKLFF
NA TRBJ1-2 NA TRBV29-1 TGCAGCGTTGAAGATAGGCCGCCGGGTGGCTACACCTTC CSVEDRPPGGYTF
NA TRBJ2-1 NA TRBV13 TGTGCCAGCAGCCCCGTAAGCTCCTACAATGAGCAGTTCTTC CASSPVSSYNEQFF
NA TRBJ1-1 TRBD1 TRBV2 TGTGCCAGCAGTGTGACAGGGTTGAACACTGAAGCTTTCTTT CASSVTGLNTEAFF
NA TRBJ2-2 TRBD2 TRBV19 TGTGCCAGTAGTATGGGGCTAGCGGGGTCGTTCGCCGGGGAGCTGTTTTTT CASSMGLAGSFAGELFF
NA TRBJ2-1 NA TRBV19 TGTGCCAGTAGTATGGGCGAGACCAACAATGAGCAGTTCTTC CASSMGETNNEQFF
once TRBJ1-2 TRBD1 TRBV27 TGTGCCAGCAGTTTGGTCAGGGGGCGGGGCTATGGCTACACCTTC CASSLVRGRGYGYTF
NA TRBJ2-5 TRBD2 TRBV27 TGTGCCAGCAGTTCAGTAGCGGGAGGGCTAGAGACCCAGTACTTC CASSSVAGGLETQYF
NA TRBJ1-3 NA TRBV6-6 TGTGCCAGCAGTTACTCCGCGGGCTCTGGAAACACCATATATTTT CASSYSAGSGNTIYF
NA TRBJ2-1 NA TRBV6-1 TGTGCCAGCAGTGAAGAAGTTAGAGTCGATTCCTACAATGAGCAGTTCTTC CASSEEVRVDSYNEQFF
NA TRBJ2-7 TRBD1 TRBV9 TGTGCCAGCAGCGGACAGGGGAGGTACGAGCAGTACTTC CASSGQGRYEQYF
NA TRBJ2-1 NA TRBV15 TGTGCCACCAGCAGAGATAGGGGGGCGGGTTACAATGAGCAGTTCTTC CATSRDRGAGYNEQFF
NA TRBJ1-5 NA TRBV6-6 TGTGCCAGCAGTACAGGGCCAGGCAATCAGCCCCAGCATTTT CASSTGPGNQPQHF
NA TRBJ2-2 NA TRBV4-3 TGCGCCAGCAGCCAAGGCCTAACAGGCCCTTTTTCGAACACCGGGGAGCTGTTTTTT CASSQGLTGPFSNTGELFF
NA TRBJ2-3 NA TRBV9 TGTGCCAGCAGCATGGAGACAGATACGCAGTATTTT CASSMETDTQYF
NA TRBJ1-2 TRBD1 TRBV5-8 TGTGCCAGCAGCTTAATAGTAGGGGGCGCGGACTATGGCTACACCTTC CASSLIVGGADYGYTF
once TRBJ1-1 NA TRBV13 TGTGCCAGCAGCTTATCCGACAGGACTGAAGCTTTCTTT CASSLSDRTEAFF
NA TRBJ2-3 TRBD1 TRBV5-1 TGCGCCAGCAGCCTAGTCCCGGGACAGCTAGATACGCAGTATTTT CASSLVPGQLDTQYF
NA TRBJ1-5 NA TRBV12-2 TGTGCAAGTCGGTTCCGTAATAGCAATCAGCCCCAGCATTTT CASRFRNSNQPQHF
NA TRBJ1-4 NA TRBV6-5 TGTGCCAGCAGTTACTCGAACGGGGCAACTAATGAAAAACTGTTTTTT CASSYSNGATNEKLFF
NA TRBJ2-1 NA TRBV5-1 TGCGCCAGCAGCTCCGGCCTGAGCTCCTACAATGAGCAGTTCTTC CASSSGLSSYNEQFF
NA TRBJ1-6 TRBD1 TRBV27 TGTGCCAGCAGTTTAGCAGGGGGGTACTCCTATAATTCACCCCTCCACTTT CASSLAGGYSYNSPLHF
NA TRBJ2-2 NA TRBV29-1 TGCAGCGTTTGGGGACCGAACACCGGGGAGCTGTTTTTT CSVWGPNTGELFF
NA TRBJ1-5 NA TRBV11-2 TGTGCCAGCAGCTTAGGAATTAATCAGCCCCAGCATTTT CASSLGINQPQHF
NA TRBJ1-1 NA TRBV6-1 TGTGCCAGCAGTGAAGCGGGAGGGAGCGAAGAGAACACTGAAGCTTTCTTT CASSEAGGSEENTEAFF
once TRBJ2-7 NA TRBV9 TGTGCCAGCAGCGTAGATCTGGGGGCGGGGGAGCAGTACTTC CASSVDLGAGEQYF
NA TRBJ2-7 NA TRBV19 TGTGCCAGCTCGATGGGGCCTTCTGACGAGCAGTACTTC CASSMGPSDEQYF
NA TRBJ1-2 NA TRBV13 TGTGCCAGCAGCCCCGTTATGGGGCGAAATGGCTACACCTTC CASSPVMGRNGYTF